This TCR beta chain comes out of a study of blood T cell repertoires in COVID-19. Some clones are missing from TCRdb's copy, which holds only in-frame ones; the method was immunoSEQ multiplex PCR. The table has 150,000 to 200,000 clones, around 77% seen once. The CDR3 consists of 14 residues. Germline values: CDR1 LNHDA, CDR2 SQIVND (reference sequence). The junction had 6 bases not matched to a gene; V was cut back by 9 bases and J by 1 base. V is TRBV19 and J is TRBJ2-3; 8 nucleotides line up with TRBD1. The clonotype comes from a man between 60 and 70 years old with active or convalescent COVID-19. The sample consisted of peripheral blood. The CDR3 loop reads CASSTGQGTDTQYF. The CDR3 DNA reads TGTGCCAGCTCAACGGGACAGGGCACAGATACGCAGTATTTT.